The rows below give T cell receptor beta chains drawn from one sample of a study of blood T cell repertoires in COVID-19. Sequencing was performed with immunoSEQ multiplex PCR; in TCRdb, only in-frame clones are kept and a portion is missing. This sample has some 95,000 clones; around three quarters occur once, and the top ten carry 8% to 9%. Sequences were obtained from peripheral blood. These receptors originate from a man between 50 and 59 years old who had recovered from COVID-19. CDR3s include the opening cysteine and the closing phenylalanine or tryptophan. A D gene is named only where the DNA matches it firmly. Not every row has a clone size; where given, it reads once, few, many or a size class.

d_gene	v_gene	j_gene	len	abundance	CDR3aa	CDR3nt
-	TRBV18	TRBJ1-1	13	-	CASSPLGAAEAFF	TGTGCCAGCTCACCACTGGGAGCGGCTGAAGCTTTCTTT
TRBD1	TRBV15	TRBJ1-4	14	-	CATSPRDSNEKLFF	TGTGCCACCAGCCCCCGGGACAGTAATGAAAAACTGTTTTTT
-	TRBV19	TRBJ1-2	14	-	CASRTPGGSRGYTF	TGTGCCAGTAGGACCCCAGGAGGGTCTCGTGGCTACACCTTC
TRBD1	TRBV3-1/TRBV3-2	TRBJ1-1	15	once	CASSPWTGGGTEAFF	TGTGCCAGCAGCCCCTGGACAGGGGGCGGCACTGAAGCTTTCTTT
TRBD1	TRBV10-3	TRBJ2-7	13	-	CAIRQQGAYEQYF	TGTGCCATCCGACAACAGGGGGCCTACGAGCAGTACTTC
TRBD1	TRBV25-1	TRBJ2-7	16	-	CASSESSGTGQYEQYF	TGTGCCAGCAGTGAATCCTCCGGGACAGGGCAATACGAGCAGTACTTC
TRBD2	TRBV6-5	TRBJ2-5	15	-	CASSSLAGGQETQYF	TGTGCCAGCAGTTCTCTAGCGGGGGGGCAAGAGACCCAGTACTTC
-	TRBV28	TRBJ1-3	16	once	CASTGTSAKTGNTIYF	TGTGCCAGCACGGGAACTTCAGCGAAAACTGGAAACACCATATATTTT
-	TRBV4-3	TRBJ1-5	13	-	CASSQDPGESQHF	TGCGCCAGCAGCCAAGATCCAGGGGAGTCCCAGCATTTT
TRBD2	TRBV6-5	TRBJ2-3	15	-	CASSDGTSGVDTQYF	TGTGCCAGCAGCGATGGGACTAGCGGCGTAGATACGCAGTATTTT
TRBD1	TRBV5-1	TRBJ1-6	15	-	CASSLDRGNNSPLHF	TGCGCCAGCAGCTTGGACAGGGGGAATAATTCACCCCTCCACTTT
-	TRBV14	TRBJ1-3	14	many	CASSQVFSGNTIYF	TGTGCCAGCAGCCAAGTATTCTCTGGAAACACCATATATTTT
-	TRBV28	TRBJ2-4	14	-	CASSQTNTYGIQYF	TGTGCCAGCAGTCAGACTAACACGTACGGCATTCAGTACTTC
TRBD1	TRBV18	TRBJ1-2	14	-	CASSPLRDRDGYTF	TGTGCCAGCTCACCACTCAGGGACAGGGATGGCTACACCTTC
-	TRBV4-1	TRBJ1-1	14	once	CASSQEGLPGRAFF	TGCGCCAGCAGCCAGGAGGGTCTGCCTGGTAGAGCTTTCTTT
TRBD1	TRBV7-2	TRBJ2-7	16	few	CASSLGVRQGPYEQYF	TGTGCCAGCAGCTTAGGCGTGCGACAGGGCCCCTACGAGCAGTACTTC
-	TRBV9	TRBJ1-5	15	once	CASSEAGMRNQPQHF	TGTGCCAGCAGCGAGGCAGGGATGAGGAATCAGCCCCAGCATTTT
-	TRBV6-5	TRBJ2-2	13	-	CASRGSNTGELFF	TGTGCCAGCCGGGGGAGCAACACCGGGGAGCTGTTTTTT
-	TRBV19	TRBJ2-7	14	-	CASRGTQFPYEQYF	TGTGCCAGTAGAGGGACTCAATTCCCCTACGAGCAGTACTTC
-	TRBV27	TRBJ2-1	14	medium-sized	CASSLSEVYNEQFF	TGTGCCAGCAGTTTATCGGAGGTCTACAATGAGCAGTTCTTC
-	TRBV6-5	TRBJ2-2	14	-	CASRAGQDTGELFF	TGTGCCAGCAGAGCGGGACAAGACACCGGGGAGCTGTTTTTT
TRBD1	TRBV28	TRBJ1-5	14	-	CASSSRTGVRPQHF	TGTGCCAGCAGTTCCCGGACAGGGGTGCGGCCCCAGCATTTT
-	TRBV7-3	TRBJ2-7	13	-	CASSATGSYEQYF	TGTGCCAGCAGCGCCACAGGGTCCTACGAGCAGTACTTC
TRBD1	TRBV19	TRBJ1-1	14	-	CASSQTGQNTEAFF	TGTGCCAGTAGCCAGACAGGGCAGAACACTGAAGCTTTCTTT
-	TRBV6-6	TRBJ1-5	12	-	CATNIANQPQHF	TGTGCCACCAATATAGCAAATCAGCCCCAGCATTTT
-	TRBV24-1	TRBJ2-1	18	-	CATSGPPDRRVRGNEQFF	TGTGCCACCAGTGGCCCCCCGGATAGGCGGGTGCGAGGCAATGAGCAGTTCTTC
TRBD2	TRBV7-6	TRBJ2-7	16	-	CASSPTASGGASKQYF	TGTGCCAGCAGCCCTACCGCTAGCGGGGGGGCAAGTAAGCAGTACTTC
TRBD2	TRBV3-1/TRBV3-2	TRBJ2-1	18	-	CASRPHGTSGGAHNEQFF	TGTGCCAGCAGACCCCACGGGACTAGCGGGGGGGCACACAATGAGCAGTTCTTC